The 18 T cell receptor beta chains below all came from one sample that was sequenced in a study of OX40 agonist ivuxolimab in advanced cancers. Here immunoSEQ multiplex PCR was the method, and the copy in TCRdb shows in-frame clones only, minus some. The sample holds just under 80,000 clones; approximately 89% are singletons and the top ten take 0.3% to 0.45%. Sequencing was performed on CD4+ or CD8+ T cells sorted from blood, taken in a trial of the OX40 agonist ivuxolimab. The receptors were sampled from an adult with an advanced solid tumor such as melanoma, head and neck, liver or kidney cancer.

The chain couples TRBV5-1 to TRBJ1-2; D is uncertain. V lost 4 bases and J lost 4, with 14 bases in between. The length of the CDR3 is 14 residues. The germline gives CDR1 SGHRS, CDR2 YFSETQ. The DNA for the CDR3 is TGCGCCAGCAGCCACCCTACCGAGGGCTATGGCTACACCTTC. Amino acid sequence: CASSHPTEGYGYTF.

The CDR3: CASSLGASNNEQFF. The DNA of the CDR3 is TGTGCCAGCAGCTTGGGCGCTAGCAACAATGAGCAGTTCTTC. V gene TRBV7-9 combines with J gene TRBJ2-1; D possibly corresponds to TRBD2 (5 bases). CDR1 SEHNR and CDR2 FQNEAQ come from the germline V gene (reference sequence). V gave up 3 bases and J gave up 5 bases, with 11 bases separating them. This CDR3 is built from 14 residues.

CDR3 sequence reads: CASSQGQEVYGYTF. The CDR3 DNA follows: TGTGCCAGCAGTCAGGGACAGGAGGTTTATGGCTACACCTTC. The chain links TRBV6-6 to TRBJ1-2; 8 bases map to TRBD1. Trimming at V came to 5 bases and at J to 5 bases, leaving 7 bases not matched to a gene. This CDR3 is built from 14 residues. CDR1 and CDR2 from the germline V gene are MNHNY and SVGAGI (reference sequence).

The chain is built from TRBV19 and TRBJ2-3, with 12 bases that match TRBD2. The CDR3 spans 15 residues. The germline V gene has CDR1 LNHDA and CDR2 SQIVND (reference sequence). J lost 4 bases, V lost 10 bases, and 9 bases had no gene match. Here the CDR3 reads CATKTTSGSADTQYF. The DNA for the CDR3 is TGTGCCACTAAGACGACTAGCGGGAGTGCAGATACGCAGTATTTT.

The V and J genes are TRBV7-6 and TRBJ2-7; 14 positions agree with TRBD2. The V segment lost 3 bases and the J segment 5 bases; nucleotides outside the gene matches: 3. Germline V CDR1 and CDR2: SGHVS, FNYEAQ. The length of the CDR3 is 15 residues. The CDR3: CASSLGLAGDHEQYF. The CDR3 nucleotides read TGTGCCAGCAGCTTGGGACTAGCGGGAGATCACGAGCAGTACTTC. The full variable domain, completed using reference TRBV7-6 and TRBJ2-7, is GAGVSQSPRYKVTKRGQDVALRCDPISGHVSLYWYRQALGQGPEFLTYFNYEAQQDKSGLPNDRFSAERPEGSISTLTIQRTEQRDSAMYRCASSLGLAGDHEQYFGPGTRLTVT.

The genes are TRBV7-2 and TRBJ1-2; 7 positions agree with TRBD1. Germline V gives CDR1 SGHTA, CDR2 FQGNSA. The CDR3 covers 12 residues. V shed 5 bases, J shed 5 bases, and the junction held 2 bases outside the gene matches. The CDR3 sequence is CASSQTGYGYTF. In DNA, the CDR3 is TGTGCCAGCAGCCAGACAGGGTATGGCTACACCTTC.

The chain employs TRBV11-2 and TRBJ2-5; D gene uncertain. CDR3 length equals 14 residues. Germline V gives CDR1 SGHAT, CDR2 FQNNGV. V was clipped by 8 bases and J by 3 bases, with 16 bases between them. This CDR3 reads CASGVLGLEETQYF. CDR3 coding DNA: TGTGCCAGCGGGGTCCTAGGGCTTGAAGAGACCCAGTACTTC.

This rearrangement joins TRBV6-5 to TRBJ2-3, with 10 bases lining up with TRBD2. V shed 3 bases, J shed 3 bases, and the junction held 3 bases outside the gene matches. CDR1 MNHEY and CDR2 SVGAGI come from the germline V gene. The CDR3 has 15 amino acids. The CDR3 DNA reads TGTGCCAGCAGTTATTCTAGCGGGAGAACAGATACGCAGTATTTT. It yields the protein CASSYSSGRTDTQYF.

The rearrangement links TRBV18 to TRBJ2-5; tentatively, D is TRBD2 (5 bases). Trimming removed 2 bases at V and 7 bases at J, with 14 bases between. CDR1 is KGHSH, CDR2 LQKENI, per germline. CDR3 size: 14 residues. This CDR3 is CASSPTDSKGTQYF. Here the CDR3 DNA reads TGTGCCAGCTCACCAACGGACTCTAAAGGGACCCAGTACTTC.

V usage is TRBV5-1 and J usage is TRBJ2-2; TRBD2 is a possible D gene (5 bases). Trimming removed 4 bases from V and 4 bases from J, with 14 bases in between. CDR1 is SGHRS, CDR2 YFSETQ, per germline. The length of the CDR3 is 15 residues. The chain's CDR3 is CASSADGRGTGELFF. CDR3 DNA: TGCGCCAGCAGCGCGGACGGTCGGGGCACCGGGGAGCTGTTTTTT.

This chain connects TRBV25-1 to TRBJ2-7, with 9 positions matching TRBD1. Germline CDR1 and CDR2: MGHDK and SYGVNS. The CDR3 has 14 residues. Losses at the gene ends were 8 bases for V and 3 bases for J; bases not matched to a gene: 8. CDR3 amino acids: CASVPGQGNYEQYF. The CDR3 nucleotides read TGTGCCAGCGTTCCAGGACAGGGGAACTACGAGCAGTACTTC.

The genes are TRBV18 and TRBJ2-3, with 8 bases aligning to TRBD1. V dropped 2 bases and J dropped 5; count of bases not matched to a gene: 3. CDR1 and CDR2 (germline): KGHSH, LQKENI. This CDR3 spans 14 amino acids. The CDR3 nucleotides are TGTGCCAGCTCACCAGCCACAGGGGGAGATACGCAGTATTTT. Translated: CASSPATGGDTQYF.

The CDR3 coding sequence is TGTGCCAGCAGCTTAATCGACAGGGCCGCCTACGAGCAGTACTTC. Amino acids: CASSLIDRAAYEQYF. V gene TRBV7-2 combines with J gene TRBJ2-7, with 7 bases that match TRBD1. This CDR3 is built from 15 residues. V was clipped by 2 bases and J by 2 bases; unmatched bases: 6. Germline loops: CDR1 SGHTA, CDR2 FQGNSA.

This chain uses TRBV18 with TRBJ2-1, with 9 bases lining up with TRBD2. This CDR3 has 16 residues. Germline CDR1 reads KGHSH; CDR2 reads LQKENI. V was pared by 3 bases and J by 6 bases, with 9 bases of the junction left unmatched. CDR3 nucleotides: TGTGCCAGCTCACCGGGGACTAGCTTCGATGGCAATGAGCAGTTCTTC. Translated, it gives CASSPGTSFDGNEQFF.

This clone occurred a few times. The rearrangement links TRBV5-6 to TRBJ2-3; 9 nucleotides align to TRBD2. Losses at the gene ends were 0 bases for V and 2 bases for J; bases not matched to a gene: 4. The germline CDR1 and CDR2 sequences are SGHDT and YYEEEE. The CDR3 has 16 amino acids. CDR3 coding DNA: TGTGCCAGCAGCTTGGGTGCTAGCGGGATCACAGATACGCAGTATTTT. It specifies CASSLGASGITDTQYF.

Notes on this clone: Other DNA sequences in the sample encode the same CDR3. V is TRBV18 and J is TRBJ1-1; 8 nucleotides match TRBD1. Germline values: CDR1 KGHSH, CDR2 LQKENI. With V trimmed by 3 bases and J by 0 bases, 3 bases remained unmatched. This CDR3 region has 15 residues. The CDR3 nucleotides read TGTGCCAGCTCACCCCGGACAGGGATGAACACTGAAGCTTTCTTT. Its translation is CASSPRTGMNTEAFF. Combining the CDR3 with reference TRBV18 and TRBJ1-1 gives the whole variable domain NAGVMQNPRHLVRRRGQEARLRCSPMKGHSHVYWYRQLPEEGLKFMVYLQKENIIDESGMPKERFSAEFPKEGPSILRIQQVVRGDSAAYFCASSPRTGMNTEAFFGQGTRLTVV.

This chain connects TRBV9 to TRBJ2-3; D may correspond to TRBD1 or TRBD2 (5 bases each). Germline CDR1 reads SGDLS; CDR2 reads YYNGEE. CDR3 length: 13 amino acids. V was shortened by 6 bases and J by 6 bases, with 14 bases between the two germline ends. CDR3 protein: CASTRDRSDTQYF. The CDR3 bases are TGTGCCAGCACCCGGGACCGATCGGATACGCAGTATTTT.

This sequence joins TRBV6-5 and TRBJ2-3; a possible D gene is TRBD2 (5 bases). The CDR3 has 15 amino acids. The germline V gene encodes CDR1 MNHEY and CDR2 SVGAGI. Trimming took off 6 bases at V and 5 bases at J, with 18 bases between the two ends. CDR3 in amino acids: CASRDSLGRQDTQYF. DNA of the CDR3: TGTGCCAGCAGGGACTCTTTGGGCAGGCAAGATACGCAGTATTTT.